This TCR beta chain was recovered during a study of T cell responses to AZD1222 COVID-19 vaccine. The study, taken as a whole, reports: Clonal diversity was possibly underestimated, and the donors were mostly white British, with more females. Along spike, vaccine-associated CD4 TCRs were found throughout, with dominance at 160-218 and 743-854.

Notes on this clone: Its antigen remains unknown.

Profiling relied on immunoSEQ multiplex PCR, and the TCRdb table lists in-frame clones only, not all of them. The repertoire has 100,000 to 140,000 clones, around 90% of them found once; the top ten carry under 7%. The germline V gene has CDR1 SGHNT and CDR2 YENEEA. Trimming took off 0 bases at V and 8 bases at J, with 13 bases between the two ends. The CDR3 sequence is 14 residues long. The input for sequencing was peripheral blood, taken on day 0 of AZD1222 vaccination. The V gene is TRBV11-3, the J gene TRBJ1-2; possible D gene TRBD1, 5 bases. The TCR was taken from an adult in good health. For the CDR3, the DNA is TGTGCCAGCAGCTTAGATCAGGGAGGGTACGGCTACACCTTC. This sequence encodes CASSLDQGGYGYTF.